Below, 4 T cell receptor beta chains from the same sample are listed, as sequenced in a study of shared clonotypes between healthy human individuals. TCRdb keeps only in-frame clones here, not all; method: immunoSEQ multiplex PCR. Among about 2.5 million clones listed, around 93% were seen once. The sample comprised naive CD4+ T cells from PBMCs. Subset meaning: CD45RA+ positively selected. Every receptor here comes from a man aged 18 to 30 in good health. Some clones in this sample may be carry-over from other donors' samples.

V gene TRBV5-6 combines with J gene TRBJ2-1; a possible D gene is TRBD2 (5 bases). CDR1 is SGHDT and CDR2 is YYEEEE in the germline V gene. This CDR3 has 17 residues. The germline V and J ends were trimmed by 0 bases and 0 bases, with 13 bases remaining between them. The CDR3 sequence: CASSLAPPGSSYNEQFF. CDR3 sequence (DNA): TGTGCCAGCAGCTTGGCCCCTCCGGGGAGCTCCTACAATGAGCAGTTCTTC.

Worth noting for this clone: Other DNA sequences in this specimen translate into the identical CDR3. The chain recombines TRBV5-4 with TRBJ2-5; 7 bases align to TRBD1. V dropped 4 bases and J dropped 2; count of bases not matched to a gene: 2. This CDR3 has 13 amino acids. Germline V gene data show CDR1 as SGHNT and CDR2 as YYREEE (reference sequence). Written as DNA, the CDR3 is TGTGCCAGCAGCCTGGGACAGCAAGAGACCCAGTACTTC. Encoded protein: CASSLGQQETQYF.

Here the CDR3 DNA reads TGTGCCAGCAGTTACTCGCAGGGGGCGTTCTACGAGCAGTACTTC. It is translated as CASSYSQGAFYEQYF. The rearrangement joins TRBV6-6 to TRBJ2-5, with TRBD1 matching over 8 bases. The assigned J gene may be wrong: the sequence end matches TRBJ2-7 better. This CDR3 spans 15 amino acids. Germline V gives CDR1 MNHNY, CDR2 SVGAGI (reference sequence).

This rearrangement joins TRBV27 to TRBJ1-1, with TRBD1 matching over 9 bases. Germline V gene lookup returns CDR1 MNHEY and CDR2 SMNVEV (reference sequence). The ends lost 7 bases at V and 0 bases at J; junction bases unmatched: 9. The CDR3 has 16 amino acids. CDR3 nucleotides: TGTGCCAGCAAAAAAAGGGACAGGGTGATGAACACTGAAGCTTTCTTT. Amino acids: CASKKRDRVMNTEAFF.